This section outlines one T cell receptor (beta chain) sequence together with its context. Germline values: CDR1 SNHLY, CDR2 FYNNEI. This CDR3 region has 15 residues. The ends lost 6 bases at V and 5 bases at J; junction bases unmatched: 10. Method: immunoSEQ multiplex PCR; TCRdb's copy keeps in-frame clones and lacks some. Among around 620,000 clones listed, about 87% were seen once. The data stem from a study of blood T cell repertoires in COVID-19. This receptor was identified in a young woman with acute or convalescent COVID-19. Sequencing was carried out using peripheral blood. The gene calls are TRBV2 and TRBJ2-7; the match to TRBD1 covers 10 bases. The CDR3 protein is CASSPGQGKNDEQYF. Here the CDR3 DNA reads TGTGCCAGCAGCCCGGGACAGGGGAAGAACGACGAGCAGTACTTC. Full variable domain (rest looked up from reference TRBV2 and TRBJ2-7): EPEVTQTPSHQVTQMGQEVILRCVPISNHLYFYWYRQILGQKVEFLVSFYNNEISEKSEIFDDQFSVERPDGSNFTLKIRSTKLEDSAMYFCASSPGQGKNDEQYFGPGTRLTVT.